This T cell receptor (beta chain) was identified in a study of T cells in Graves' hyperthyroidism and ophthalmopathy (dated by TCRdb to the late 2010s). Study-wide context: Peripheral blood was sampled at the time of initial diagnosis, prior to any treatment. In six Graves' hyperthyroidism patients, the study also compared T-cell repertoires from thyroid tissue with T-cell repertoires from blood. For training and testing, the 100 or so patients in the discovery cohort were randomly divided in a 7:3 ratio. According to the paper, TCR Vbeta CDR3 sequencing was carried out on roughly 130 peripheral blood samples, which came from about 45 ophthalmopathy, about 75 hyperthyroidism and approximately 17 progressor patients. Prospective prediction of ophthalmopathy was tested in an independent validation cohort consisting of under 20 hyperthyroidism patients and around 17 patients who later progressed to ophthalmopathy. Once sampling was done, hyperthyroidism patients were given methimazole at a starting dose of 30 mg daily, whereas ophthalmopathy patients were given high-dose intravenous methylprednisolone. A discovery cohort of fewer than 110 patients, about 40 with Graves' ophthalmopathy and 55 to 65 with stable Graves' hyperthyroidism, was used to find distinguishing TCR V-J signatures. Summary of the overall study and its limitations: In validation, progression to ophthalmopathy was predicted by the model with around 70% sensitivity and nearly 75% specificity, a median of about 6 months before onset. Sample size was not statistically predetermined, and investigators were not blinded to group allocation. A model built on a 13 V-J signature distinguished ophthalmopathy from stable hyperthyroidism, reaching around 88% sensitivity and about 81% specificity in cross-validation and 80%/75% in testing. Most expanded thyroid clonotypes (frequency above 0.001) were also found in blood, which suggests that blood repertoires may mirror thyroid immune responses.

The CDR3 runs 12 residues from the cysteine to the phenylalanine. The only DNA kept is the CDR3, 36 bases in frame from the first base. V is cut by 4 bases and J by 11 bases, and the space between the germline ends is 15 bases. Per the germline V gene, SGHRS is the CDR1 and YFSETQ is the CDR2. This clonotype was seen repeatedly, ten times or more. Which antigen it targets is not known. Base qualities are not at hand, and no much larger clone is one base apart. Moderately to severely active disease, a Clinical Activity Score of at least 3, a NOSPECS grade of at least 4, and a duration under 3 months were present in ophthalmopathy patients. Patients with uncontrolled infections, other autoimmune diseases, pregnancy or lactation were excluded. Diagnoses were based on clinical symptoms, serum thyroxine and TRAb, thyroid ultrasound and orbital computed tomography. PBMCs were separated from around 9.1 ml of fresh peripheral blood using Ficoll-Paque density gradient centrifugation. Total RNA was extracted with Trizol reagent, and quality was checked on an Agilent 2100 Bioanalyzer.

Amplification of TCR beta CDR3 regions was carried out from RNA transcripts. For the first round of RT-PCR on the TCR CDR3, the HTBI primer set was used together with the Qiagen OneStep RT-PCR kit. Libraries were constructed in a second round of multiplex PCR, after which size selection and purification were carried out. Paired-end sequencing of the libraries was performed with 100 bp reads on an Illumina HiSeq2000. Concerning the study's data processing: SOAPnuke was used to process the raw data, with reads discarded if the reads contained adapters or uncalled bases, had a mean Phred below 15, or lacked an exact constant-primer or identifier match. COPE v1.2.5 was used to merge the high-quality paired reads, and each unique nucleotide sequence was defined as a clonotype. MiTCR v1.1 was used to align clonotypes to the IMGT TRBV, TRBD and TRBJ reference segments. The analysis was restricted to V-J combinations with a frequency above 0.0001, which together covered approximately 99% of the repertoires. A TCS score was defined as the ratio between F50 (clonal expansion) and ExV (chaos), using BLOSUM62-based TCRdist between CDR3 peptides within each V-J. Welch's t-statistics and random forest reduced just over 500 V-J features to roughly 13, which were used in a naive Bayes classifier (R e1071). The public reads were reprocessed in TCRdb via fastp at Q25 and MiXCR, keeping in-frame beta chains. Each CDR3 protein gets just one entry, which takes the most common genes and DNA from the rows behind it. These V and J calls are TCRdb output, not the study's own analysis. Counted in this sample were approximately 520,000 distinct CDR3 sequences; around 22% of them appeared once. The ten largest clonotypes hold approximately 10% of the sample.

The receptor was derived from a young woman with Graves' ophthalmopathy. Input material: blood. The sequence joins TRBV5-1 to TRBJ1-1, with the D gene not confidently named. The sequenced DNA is TGCGCCAGCAGCGATAGTGGCACATCTGCTTTCTTT. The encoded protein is CASSDSGTSAFF.